This record covers a single TCR beta chain. This sample was taken from a study of regulatory T cells in long-lasting Graves disease. Stated time point: persistent/refractory GD, antithyroid drugs over 5 years with positive TRAb. After RNA was extracted from PBMCs, the TCR library was made from it. Building the TCR beta libraries relied on iRepertoire HTBI primers, and CDR3 regions underwent Arm-PCR. Each CDR3 protein is one row after TCRdb ran MiXCR on the multiplex PCR reads. Of 450,000 or so distinct CDR3 sequences in the sample, less than 25% were seen once. CDR1 is DFQATT, CDR2 SNEGSKA, per germline (reference sequence). The CDR3 extends over 13 amino acids. Trimming took off 6 bases at V and 0 bases at J, with 9 bases between the two ends.

This receptor was identified in a female donor with Graves disease. Here the sequenced sample was peripheral blood mononuclear cells (PBMCs), taken when the disease was refractory, from a patient treated with antithyroid drugs. The chain is built from TRBV20-1 and TRBJ2-4, with D unclear. The CDR3 DNA reads as TGCAGTGCGGAACTACTAGCCAAAAACATTCAGTACTTC. Protein product: CSAELLAKNIQYF.